This section outlines one TCR beta chain sequence together with its context. Its antigen is unknown. It has no much larger one-base neighbor in the sample; base qualities were not kept. Systemically healthy Caucasian individuals from Russia, approximately 39 in total and aged roughly 6 to 100 years, were included as donors. Around 10 milliliters of peripheral blood were drawn from each donor into EDTA-treated Vacutainer tubes. Ficoll-Paque density-gradient centrifugation was used to isolate PBMCs, with at least 6 million per sample. Total RNA, at least 6 micrograms per sample, was extracted from PBMCs with Trizol reagent. The percentages of naive CD45RAhigh/CD27high T cells were determined by flow cytometry on a PBMC aliquot from every donor. The sample belongs to a study of blood T cells in healthy people across ages (dated by TCRdb to between 2015 and 2017). For the study in its entirety: In model experiments, template switching captured roughly one uniquely barcoded TCR beta cDNA molecule for every two T cells. To track age-related changes in TCR beta repertoire diversity, the study relied on deep sequencing normalized with unique cDNA molecular identifiers. The donors were split into four age groups: young (average around 15 years), middle-aged (nearly 40), aged (approximately 60) and long-lived (approximately 89). To avoid experimental bias, donors of different ages were randomly spread across the sequencing lanes. The study analyzed two additional independent replicas of 1 million unique cDNA reads from the same blood draw for two donors, one aged 18 to 29 and one aged 80 or older.

The junction shows trimming of 4 bases on V and 2 bases on J, and the gene matches do not reach 7 bases of it. The CDR3 starts with the cysteine, ends with the phenylalanine, and has 17 residues. Only CDR3 DNA remains: 51 bases, in frame from the first base. Via the germline V gene (reference sequence), CDR1 is MNHNY and CDR2 SVGAGI. Study-wide findings and limitations: Observed TCR beta diversity per million T cells fell roughly linearly with age, and a significant reduction was already apparent by age about 43. The percentage of naive T cells measured by flow cytometry correlated strongly with observed TCR beta diversity. The CMV infection status of donors was not known, potentially confounding age-related changes in expanded clonotypes. Compared with the aged group, the long-lived group had more naive CD4+ T cells, fewer expanded clones and increased TCR diversity, suggesting age selection. Conclusive comparison of naive and antigen-experienced compartments was prevented by the profiling of bulk unsorted PBMCs. Estimates of total diversity from one million sequenced T cells were regarded as lower bounds and underestimates.

The library was obtained by 5' RACE. Sequencing was performed on an Illumina HiSeq 2500. A second PCR of about 6 to 12 cycles was run with a J-beta primer mix and a sample-barcoded 5' primer. A unique molecular identifier was introduced onto each TCR beta cDNA molecule by a template-switch 5' adaptor carrying 12 random nucleotides. Each sample yielded at least 2.5 million CDR3-containing paired-end reads. All of the RNA was converted into first-strand cDNA using the Mint cDNA synthesis kit, with a TRBC-specific oligonucleotide serving as the primer. Following uracil-DNA glycosylase treatment, all cDNA underwent a first 18-cycle PCR with the universal primers M1SS and BC2_uni_R. On the study's bioinformatics: Each sample was normalized by randomly selecting 1 million high-quality reads, each carrying a distinct molecular identifier. Instead of being binned into consensus sequences, reads that shared molecular identifiers were thrown out. MiTCR, with a Q25 quality threshold and the strictest error-elimination algorithm, was used for CDR3 identification, clonotype clustering and error correction. A nonparametric unseen species model using Euler transformation provided a lower-bound estimate of total TCR beta diversity. TCRdb passed the public sequencing reads through fastp at Q25 and MiXCR, retaining productive beta sequences. Entries that share a CDR3 protein sequence are merged under the most common genes and DNA. TCRdb, rather than the study authors, made the V and J calls. Within this sample are around 1,500,000 distinct CDR3 sequences, with approximately 42% of them counted one time only. The ten largest clones take up around 8% of the sample.

Specimen: blood. The sequence was collected from a woman aged 18-30 years in good health. In this chain, TRBV6-6 is recombined with TRBJ1-4; TRBD1 fits 10 bases in the junction. The CDR3: CASSLTGGDRTNEKLFF. Here is the DNA: TGTGCCAGCAGTTTGACAGGGGGCGACCGTACTAATGAAAAACTGTTTTTT.